This T cell receptor beta chain is from a study of T cells in Graves' hyperthyroidism and ophthalmopathy. Germline values: CDR1 MNHEY, CDR2 SVGEGT. The CDR3 loop spans 13 amino acids. V lost 2 bases and J lost 12; bases outside the gene matches: 7. The sample holds a few counts of this clonotype. Regions amplified from RNA transcripts were the TCR beta CDR3 regions. With the HTBI primer set, the TCR CDR3 went through a first round of RT-PCR. TCRdb redid the calling of the multiplex PCR reads with MiXCR, one entry per CDR3 protein. The repertoire has hundreds of thousands of distinct CDR3 sequences, less than 15% of them found once; the top ten carry about 9.4%. It was 8 to 10 ml of fresh peripheral blood that supplied the PBMCs.

The source of this sequence is a young woman with Graves' hyperthyroidism. The rearrangement uses TRBV6-2 or TRBV6-3 and TRBJ2-1; 7 bases are shared with TRBD2. Material: blood. The CDR3 is CASSYAGRDLQFF. CDR3 nucleotides: TGTGCCAGCAGTTACGCAGGGAGGGATTTGCAGTTCTTC.